What follows describes a single T cell receptor beta chain. The antigen it recognizes is unknown. No much larger clone exists at a distance of one base, and base qualities are not known. The library came from the immunoSEQ multiplex PCR assay. As for the authors' bioinformatics: A statistical classification framework was developed to diagnose cytomegalovirus status using the catalog of TCR beta chain sequences. The immuneACCESS repertoire file appears here via TCRdb, limited to in-frame rearrangements. These files lack a portion of the clones; in checked studies, under half of the deficit traces to unresolved V genes, and the cause of the others is not known. V, J and clone size reflect that table, while D and trimming were determined from the DNA. This sample lists some 110,000 clones; roughly 86% were detected once. The ten biggest clones cover 4% to 6% of the sample. The data were taken from a study of cytomegalovirus exposure and HLA in healthy donors (dated by TCRdb to about 2017). At the level of the whole study: According to a later analysis, one platform produced both the 100 to 150 validation repertoires and the approximately 660 repertoires of the first cohort. The study aimed to test whether cataloging public T cell receptors could reveal signatures of past pathogen exposure. In addition to the first cohort of 500 to 850 subjects, a separate validation cohort of 120 different subjects was used. To predict cytomegalovirus infection status, the study brought together high-throughput TCR immunosequencing, statistical association of individual TCRs with disease status, and machine learning. The paper as a whole reports these results and caveats: In vitro tests confirmed that a few of the cytomegalovirus-associated TCR beta chains recognize cytomegalovirus antigens. A later analysis lacked HLA typing for the validation cohort, so it scored co-occurrence in that cohort across all 110 or so repertoires. Most TCR sequences were seen in very few donors, while some public TCRs were found in many individuals. The study gave a list of around 170 TCR beta chains associated with cytomegalovirus. In a later analysis, TCRs clustered in the first cohort were found to also tend to co-occur in the roughly 110 validation repertoires, with around 94% of cluster scores above 0. The classifier was reported to diagnose cytomegalovirus status with high specificity and sensitivity in both the original and validation cohorts. It was suggested by the authors that the approach could potentially be generalized to other disease states and immunological phenotypes.

In the germline V gene (reference sequence), CDR1 corresponds to MNHNY and CDR2 to SVGAGI. The V and J ends are trimmed by 5 bases and 0 bases, leaving 16 bases between them. The CDR3 sequence holds 16 residues, the cysteine and phenylalanine included. Kept here is only the CDR3 DNA, which spans 48 bases and is read in frame from base 1. The donors were included in the validation cohort of roughly 120 subjects, a group kept apart from the 666-subject first cohort. Sequencing used PBMCs. The TCR originated in a man aged 18 to 29 in good health and CMV-seronegative. The chain was built from TRBV6-6 and TRBJ1-1, and perhaps TRBD1 as D gene, on 6 matching bases. The encoded CDR3 is CASSTPRAGVNTEAFF. The DNA is TGTGCCAGCAGTACTCCCCGAGCAGGGGTGAACACTGAAGCTTTCTTT.